This TCR beta chain was documented in a study of blood T cells in healthy people across ages. Study-wide findings and caveats: Unknown donor CMV status possibly confounded expanded clonotype changes.

A second roughly 6 to 12 cycle PCR used barcoded and J-beta primers. TCRdb reprocessed the 5' RACE reads via MiXCR and lists one record per CDR3 protein. This sample has just under 750,000 distinct CDR3 sequences; about 24% occur once, and the top ten carry 20% to 25%. The CDR3 is 14 residues long. Between the trimmed V and J ends, which lost 4 bases and 12 bases, there was a span of 22 bases. The germline V gene encodes CDR1 DFQATT and CDR2 SNEGSKA (reference sequence). This clonotype appeared a few times. Antigen: not known. The chain couples TRBV20-1 to TRBJ2-4, with D possibly matching TRBD2 (5 bases). The sequenced material came from blood. This TCR derives from a man between 65 and 85 years old in good health. The CDR3 reads CSATESGTWSDQYF. The CDR3 coding sequence is TGCAGTGCTACAGAAAGCGGAACCTGGAGCGATCAGTACTTC.